The sequence of this T cell receptor beta chain was determined in a study of Graves' ophthalmopathy and Graves' hyperthyroidism. Amplification from RNA transcripts yielded the TCR beta CDR3 regions. First-round RT-PCR employed HTBI primers, with a second-round multiplex PCR after it. TCRdb reanalysed the multiplex PCR reads using MiXCR and keeps one entry per CDR3 protein. In the table there are roughly 1.1 million distinct CDR3 sequences, approximately 35% of which are singletons. Trimming took 10 bases from V and 10 from J, leaving 17 bases between them. Germline CDR1 and CDR2: ENHRY and SYGVKD. This CDR3 comprises 11 residues. The study's findings and limits: A 13-signature model separated ophthalmopathy from stable hyperthyroidism, reaching around 88% sensitivity and about 81% specificity cross-validated.

Concerning this clonotype: Its antigen is currently unknown.

Among the hyperthyroidism patients, all were newly diagnosed, aged 18 to 65, with under 2 months' duration. The material sequenced was peripheral blood or thyroid tissue (not recorded which). The clonotype originates from an adult man with Graves' hyperthyroidism. The chain employs TRBV10-3 and TRBJ2-7; D unresolved. The CDR3, as DNA: TGTGCCACTGCGCTTCGCGGTGAACAGTACTTC. Encoded protein: CATALRGEQYF.